These 18 T cell receptor beta chains were all obtained from the same sample, sequenced in a study of blood T cell repertoires in COVID-19. Sequencing used immunoSEQ multiplex PCR; TCRdb keeps in-frame clones, though not all of them. Of over 70,000 clones in the sample, about four fifths were seen once. Specimen: peripheral blood. The source of these receptors is a man in his 70s who had recovered from COVID-19.

The V gene is TRBV3-1 (or the pseudogene TRBV3-2), the J gene TRBJ2-5, with TRBD2 identical over 7 bases. The CDR3 totals 16 residues. With 4 bases clipped from V and 1 base from J, the junction kept 9 bases outside the gene matches. Germline CDR1 is LGHDT and CDR2 is YNNKEL (reference sequence). CDR3 sequence reads: CASSPSRRGGQETQYF. CDR3 DNA sequence: TGTGCCAGCAGCCCGAGTCGTCGCGGGGGCCAAGAGACCCAGTACTTC.

This clone was found a few times. The chain is built from TRBV19 and TRBJ1-6, with TRBD1 matching 12 bases. Germline CDR1 and CDR2: LNHDA and SQIVND (reference sequence). V trimming: 6 bases; J trimming: 8 bases; junction bases outside the gene matches: 14. This CDR3 region has 18 residues. The CDR3 spells CASRPRDRGLQGHSPLHF. The CDR3 DNA reads as TGTGCCAGTAGACCGCGGGACAGGGGGCTACAAGGGCATTCACCCCTCCACTTT.

This chain uses TRBV10-3 with TRBJ2-3, with 7 bases matching TRBD1. Germline CDR1 reads ENHRY; CDR2 reads SYGVKD. Germline trimming cut 4 bases from V and 2 bases from J; bases unmatched to any gene: 3. This CDR3 spans 14 amino acids. The CDR3 DNA reads TGTGCCATCAGTGCGGGACAGATCACAGATACGCAGTATTTT. This gives the protein CAISAGQITDTQYF.

This clone was seen more than once but under ten times. The CDR3 DNA is TGTGCCAGCAGCTTGCGGGGGACGCAAAGCTGGGTATGGTATGGCTACACCTTC. It is translated as CASSLRGTQSWVWYGYTF. The rearrangement links TRBV5-6 to TRBJ1-2; D is perhaps TRBD1 (5 bases). The CDR3 is made up of 18 amino acids. V lost 1 base to trimming and J lost 5 bases, with 24 bases between them. Germline loops: CDR1 SGHDT, CDR2 YYEEEE. Full variable domain (missing parts from reference TRBV5-6 and TRBJ1-2): DAGVTQSPTHLIKTRGQQVTLRCSPKSGHDTVSWYQQALGQGPQFIFQYYEEEERQRGNFPDRFSGHQFPNYSSELNVNALLLGDSALYLCASSLRGTQSWVWYGYTFGSGTRLTVV.

This sequence joins TRBV7-2 and TRBJ2-2, with 10 bases matching TRBD2. Trimming removed 3 bases from V and 4 bases from J; junction bases left unmatched: 8. The CDR3 extends over 17 amino acids. CDR1 and CDR2 (germline): SGHTA, FQGNSA. CDR3 amino acids: CASSFPSGGGFTGELFF. In DNA form, the CDR3 reads TGTGCCAGCAGCTTCCCTAGCGGGGGCGGTTTCACCGGGGAGCTGTTTTTT.

This chain's CDR3 is CASSARDRGRAGANVLTF. The CDR3 region has the DNA TGTGCCAGCAGTGCCCGGGACAGGGGGCGCGCTGGGGCCAACGTCCTGACTTTC. This chain links TRBV6-1 with TRBJ2-6; TRBD1 aligns across 12 bases. The junction had 6 bases not matched to a gene; V was cut back by 4 bases and J by 2 bases. The CDR3 consists of 18 residues. The germline gives CDR1 MNHNS, CDR2 SASEGT.

The chain combines TRBV9 with TRBJ2-1, with TRBD2 matching over 11 bases. Germline trimming cut 4 bases from V and 7 bases from J; bases unmatched to any gene: 10. The CDR3 totals 16 residues. Germline V gives CDR1 SGDLS, CDR2 YYNGEE. The CDR3: CASSPPTSGIANEQFF. The CDR3 bases are TGTGCCAGCAGCCCCCCGACTAGCGGGATTGCTAATGAGCAGTTCTTC.

The J gene is TRBJ1-6, the V gene TRBV3-1 (or the pseudogene TRBV3-2); D not certain. The CDR3 has 15 amino acids. Trimming took off 3 bases at V and 8 bases at J, with 14 bases between the two ends. Germline V lookup: CDR1 LGHDT, CDR2 YNNKEL (reference sequence). This chain's CDR3 is CASSQDPSRDSPLHF. DNA of the CDR3: TGTGCCAGCAGCCAGGATCCCTCGAGGGATTCACCCCTCCACTTT.

The V call is TRBV28, the J call TRBJ2-3; 7 bases are a match to TRBD2. The germline V gene has CDR1 MDHEN and CDR2 SYDVKM. V lost 11 bases and J lost 0; bases outside the gene matches: 11. This CDR3 contains 15 residues. The CDR3 sequence is CASLSGGTSTDTQYF. The DNA of the CDR3 is TGTGCCTCCTTGTCGGGGGGAACTAGCACAGATACGCAGTATTTT.

This clone has just one count. This chain links TRBV2 with TRBJ2-2; the match to TRBD1 covers 8 bases. From germline, CDR1 is SNHLY and CDR2 FYNNEI. This CDR3 has 14 amino acids. Losses at the gene ends were 6 bases for V and 6 bases for J; bases not matched to a gene: 6. CDR3 protein: CASSLGQVSGELFF. In DNA form, the CDR3 reads TGTGCCAGCAGCTTGGGACAGGTCTCCGGGGAGCTGTTTTTT.

The gene calls are TRBV6-2 or TRBV6-3 and TRBJ1-1; 8 nucleotides line up with TRBD1. Germline V lookup: CDR1 MNHEY, CDR2 SVGEGT. The CDR3 runs 15 residues. Unmatched junction bases numbered 4, after V lost 4 bases and J lost 0 bases. CDR3 protein: CASSFAGGLNTEAFF. DNA for the CDR3: TGTGCCAGCAGTTTTGCAGGGGGCTTGAACACTGAAGCTTTCTTT.

This clone was detected only a few times. The chain links TRBV4-2 to TRBJ2-3; 8 nucleotides align to TRBD2. The CDR3 runs to 17 residues. V shed 5 bases, J shed 1 base, and the junction held 11 bases outside the gene matches. Germline CDR1 is LGHNA and CDR2 is YNFKEQ. Here the CDR3 DNA reads TGTGCCAGCAGCTTTGATCGGGGGGGCTGGGGCACAGATACGCAGTATTTT. Translated: CASSFDRGGWGTDTQYF.

This sequence joins TRBV6-2 or TRBV6-3 and TRBJ2-1; TRBD2 is a possible D gene (7 bases). This CDR3 contains 14 residues. Germline V gene sequence: CDR1 MNHEY, CDR2 SVGEGT. Trimming removed 6 bases from V and 7 bases from J, with 16 bases in between. Here the CDR3 reads CASSSRTRGNEQFF. CDR3 sequence (DNA): TGTGCCAGCAGCTCCAGGACTAGGGGGAATGAGCAGTTCTTC.

V gene TRBV19 combines with J gene TRBJ1-3, with 7 bases lining up with TRBD1. CDR3 length: 15 residues. Germline V CDR1 and CDR2: LNHDA, SQIVND (reference sequence). Trimming took 9 bases from V and 0 from J; bases not matched to a gene: 8. The CDR3 coding sequence is TGTGCCAGCAGAGGACAGGCACTCTCTGGAAACACCATATATTTT. It is translated as CASRGQALSGNTIYF.

This chain uses TRBV2 with TRBJ2-7; no clear D gene. Germline CDR1 SNHLY, CDR2 FYNNEI. The CDR3 contains 11 residues. Deletions cut 2 bases from V and 5 bases from J, with 4 bases between. CDR3 sequence: CASSETDEQYF. DNA of the CDR3: TGTGCCAGCAGTGAAACGGACGAGCAGTACTTC.

This chain joins TRBV19 and TRBJ2-2, with 7 positions matching TRBD1. Germline CDR1 LNHDA, CDR2 SQIVND (reference sequence). CDR3 length equals 16 residues. V lost 7 bases, J lost 4 bases, and 12 bases stayed unmatched. CDR3 protein: CASIDLDRVGTGELFF. The CDR3 DNA is TGTGCCAGTATCGATCTAGACAGGGTCGGCACCGGGGAGCTGTTTTTT.

The chain employs TRBV29-1 and TRBJ2-5, with 9 bases that match TRBD2. This CDR3 is built from 15 residues. Per germline, CDR1 SQVTM and CDR2 ANQGSEA. The J segment lost 0 bases and the V segment lost 6 bases, leaving 8 bases of the junction unmatched. CDR3 region: CSVRRLAEYQETQYF. DNA for the CDR3: TGCAGCGTAAGGAGACTAGCGGAGTACCAAGAGACCCAGTACTTC.

This chain joins TRBV4-1 and TRBJ2-4; 12 bases are shared with TRBD1. V shed 4 bases, J shed 11 bases, and the junction held 12 bases outside the gene matches. CDR3 length equals 16 residues. CDR1 MGHRA and CDR2 YSYEKL come from the germline V gene. CDR3 residues: CASSRLGGQGARVQYF. The CDR3 DNA is TGCGCCAGCAGCCGGCTCGGGGGACAGGGGGCTCGGGTTCAGTACTTC.